The 18 T cell receptor beta chains below come from one sample, sequenced in a study of blood T cell repertoires in COVID-19. Sequenced by immunoSEQ multiplex PCR; TCRdb stores in-frame clones only, minus some. Counted here are 140,000 to 150,000 clones, almost 90% occurring once; the ten biggest clones make up under 3%. Source material: peripheral blood. These receptors came from a human donor in a cohort sampled during active COVID-19.

This sequence joins TRBV7-2 and TRBJ1-5; 10 bases match TRBD1. The germline gives CDR1 SGHTA, CDR2 FQGNSA. CDR3 size: 16 residues. V was pared by 4 bases and J by 2 bases, with 5 bases of the junction left unmatched. The CDR3 DNA reads as TGTGCCAGCAGCTCCCCCGGGACAGGGGGCAATCAGCCCCAGCATTTT. Protein sequence: CASSSPGTGGNQPQHF.

The rearrangement uses TRBV19 and TRBJ2-3; 11 bases fit TRBD1. Germline-derived CDR1 and CDR2 are LNHDA and SQIVND (reference sequence). The CDR3 is made up of 12 amino acids. The J segment lost 13 bases and the V segment lost 6 bases, leaving 6 bases of the junction unmatched. In DNA form, the CDR3 reads TGTGCCAGTAGCGAGTGGACAGGGGGCAAGTATTTT. The encoded protein is CASSEWTGGKYF.

This clone has just a few counts. The chain links TRBV28 to TRBJ1-5, with D possibly TRBD1 on 5 matching bases. The CDR3 is 14 amino acids. V shed 3 bases and J shed 3 bases, with 9 bases lying between them. The germline gives CDR1 MDHEN, CDR2 SYDVKM. CDR3 protein: CASSFDSPNQPQHF. The CDR3 DNA sequence: TGTGCCAGCAGTTTTGACAGCCCCAATCAGCCCCAGCATTTT. Drawing the rest from reference TRBV28 and TRBJ1-5, the complete variable domain is DVKVTQSSRYLVKRTGEKVFLECVQDMDHENMFWYRQDPGLGLRLIYFSYDVKMKEKGDIPEGYSVSREKKERFSLILESASTNQTSMYLCASSFDSPNQPQHFGDGTRLSIL.

The chain combines TRBV28 with TRBJ2-3; D perhaps matches TRBD2 (6 bases). This CDR3 has 15 residues. The germline gives CDR1 MDHEN, CDR2 SYDVKM. V was trimmed by 6 bases and J by 4 bases, leaving 17 bases between them. The CDR3: CASRWDSRGADTQYF. The CDR3 region has the DNA TGTGCCAGCAGGTGGGACTCGAGAGGCGCAGATACGCAGTATTTT.

A few counts support this clone. V is TRBV30 and J is TRBJ1-1, with D maybe TRBD1 (5 bases). The V gene lost 4 bases and the J gene lost 1 base, with 10 bases spanning the gap. The CDR3 sequence is 13 residues long. Germline V gene sequence: CDR1 GTSNPN, CDR2 SVGIG (reference sequence). The CDR3 region is CAWIQRGNTEAFF. The CDR3 region has the DNA TGTGCCTGGATCCAAAGGGGGAACACTGAAGCTTTCTTT.

This chain uses TRBV2 with TRBJ2-5; a weak D match, TRBD2 (5 bases). The V gene's germline CDR1 is SNHLY and CDR2 FYNNEI. V was shortened by 4 bases and J by 5 bases, with 14 bases between the two germline ends. The CDR3 extends over 14 amino acids. The CDR3 loop is CASSATRSGETQYF. CDR3 in DNA: TGTGCCAGCAGTGCTACACGGTCGGGGGAGACCCAGTACTTC.

The chain is built from TRBV28 and TRBJ1-4, with 7 bases identical to TRBD1. CDR1 and CDR2 (germline): MDHEN, SYDVKM. V trimming: 7 bases; J trimming: 8 bases; junction bases outside the gene matches: 10. This CDR3 spans 14 amino acids. CDR3 in amino acids: CASTNRQGWEKLFF. In DNA, the CDR3 is TGTGCCAGCACCAACCGACAGGGTTGGGAAAAACTGTTTTTT. The entire variable domain, with the rest obtained from reference TRBV28 and TRBJ1-4, is as follows: DVKVTQSSRYLVKRTGEKVFLECVQDMDHENMFWYRQDPGLGLRLIYFSYDVKMKEKGDIPEGYSVSREKKERFSLILESASTNQTSMYLCASTNRQGWEKLFFGSGTQLSVL.

This chain uses TRBV4-1 with TRBJ2-1, with D uncertain. CDR3 length equals 16 residues. Per germline, CDR1 MGHRA and CDR2 YSYEKL. The germline V and J ends were trimmed by 0 bases and 2 bases, with 11 bases remaining between them. CDR3 residues: CASSQDIQRAYNEQFF. CDR3 nucleotide sequence: TGCGCCAGCAGCCAAGATATCCAGCGCGCCTACAATGAGCAGTTCTTC.

The chain joins TRBV3-1 (or the pseudogene TRBV3-2) to TRBJ2-3; TRBD1 aligns across 8 bases. CDR3 length equals 16 residues. CDR1 and CDR2 (germline): LGHDT, YNNKEL (reference sequence). The V gene end was trimmed by 4 bases and the J gene end by 2 bases; junction bases not matched to a gene: 8. The CDR3: CASSPGQAISTDTQYF. CDR3 nucleotide sequence: TGTGCCAGCAGCCCGGGACAGGCGATTTCCACAGATACGCAGTATTTT.

The chain recombines TRBV28 with TRBJ1-1; 7 positions agree with TRBD1. Germline V lookup: CDR1 MDHEN, CDR2 SYDVKM. J lost 4 bases, V lost 10 bases, and 15 bases had no gene match. This CDR3 has 15 amino acids. The DNA for the CDR3 is TGTGCCACCCTTATTAGGGGGCAGGGCATCACTGAAGCTTTCTTT. Its protein is CATLIRGQGITEAFF. Full variable domain (remainder filled in from reference TRBV28 and TRBJ1-1): DVKVTQSSRYLVKRTGEKVFLECVQDMDHENMFWYRQDPGLGLRLIYFSYDVKMKEKGDIPEGYSVSREKKERFSLILESASTNQTSMYLCATLIRGQGITEAFFGQGTRLTVV.

The chain carries TRBV7-2 and TRBJ2-2; the D is unclear. The CDR3 totals 14 residues. V gave up 3 bases and J gave up 3 bases, with 8 bases separating them. Germline CDR1 is SGHTA and CDR2 is FQGNSA. CDR3 loop: CASSFDKHTGELFF. The CDR3 DNA follows: TGTGCCAGCAGCTTCGACAAACACACCGGGGAGCTGTTTTTT.

This clone was detected once. Here the CDR3 reads CASSTPFGTSGKGEQFF. Written as DNA, the CDR3 is TGTGCCAGCAGTACCCCCTTCGGGACTAGCGGGAAAGGGGAGCAGTTCTTC. The chain employs TRBV6-2 or TRBV6-3 and TRBJ2-1, with 13 nucleotides matching TRBD2. The V and J ends lost 5 bases and 10 bases, in that order; junction bases with no gene match: 14. The CDR3 covers 17 residues. Per the germline V gene, CDR1 is MNHEY and CDR2 is SVGEGT.

This chain links TRBV21-1 with TRBJ2-7; the table calls TRBD1, which could not be checked here. TRBV21-1 represents a pseudogene. This CDR3 spans 15 amino acids. This CDR3 is CASSTGAGREYEQYF. CDR3 nucleotides: TGTGCCAGCAGCACAGGGGCAGGGAGAGAATACGAGCAGTACTTC.

This clone has only one observation. The rearrangement links TRBV24-1 to TRBJ2-3; TRBD1 agrees at 7 bases. Germline V CDR1 and CDR2: KGHDR, SFDVKD. This CDR3 comprises 17 residues. The ends lost 5 bases at V and 0 bases at J; junction bases unmatched: 10. The CDR3 loop reads CATSGRTGTVSTDTQYF. The CDR3 DNA is TGTGCCACCAGTGGGAGAACTGGGACAGTTAGCACAGATACGCAGTATTTT.

This sequence joins TRBV3-1 (or the pseudogene TRBV3-2) and TRBJ1-5; D not certain. Germline V lookup: CDR1 LGHDT, CDR2 YNNKEL (reference sequence). The CDR3 length is 11 residues. V shed 1 base and J shed 11 bases, with 6 bases lying between them. CDR3 loop: CASSQGGSQHF. In DNA form, the CDR3 reads TGTGCCAGCAGCCAAGGAGGGTCCCAGCATTTT.

Comments on this clone: One end of the junction is discordant with germline, which a read error may explain. This chain links TRBV28 with TRBJ2-7; 7 bases match TRBD1. Germline-derived CDR1 and CDR2 are MDHEN and SYDVKM. The CDR3 length is 15 residues. CDR3 amino acids: CASLRTSRDSEAHIF. Here the CDR3 DNA reads TGTGCCAGCTTACGTACGTCTAGGGACAGCGAAGCCCATATTTTC. Full variable domain (outside the CDR3, taken from reference TRBV28 and TRBJ2-7): DVKVTQSSRYLVKRTGEKVFLECVQDMDHENMFWYRQDPGLGLRLIYFSYDVKMKEKGDIPEGYSVSREKKERFSLILESASTNQTSMYLCASLRTSRDSEAHIFGPGTRLTVT.

The chain links TRBV15 to TRBJ2-3; possibly TRBD2 for D (6 bases). CDR1 and CDR2 from the germline V gene are LNHNV and YYDKDF (reference sequence). This CDR3 has 16 residues. The V end lost 3 bases, the J end lost 0 bases, and 13 bases lay between the germline ends. The chain's CDR3 is CATSRGQRASTDTQYF. The DNA for the CDR3 is TGTGCCACCAGCAGGGGCCAGCGGGCGAGCACAGATACGCAGTATTTT. The variable domain in full, completed from reference TRBV15 and TRBJ2-3, reads DAMVIQNPRYQVTQFGKPVTLSCSQTLNHNVMYWYQQKSSQAPKLLFHYYDKDFNNEADTPDNFQSRRPNTSFCFLDIRSPGLGDTAMYLCATSRGQRASTDTQYFGPGTRLTVL.

This clone has a single count. The chain has TRBV30 and TRBJ1-2, with no clear D. Germline lookup yields CDR1 GTSNPN and CDR2 SVGIG (reference sequence). The V end lost 5 bases, the J end lost 3 bases, and 13 bases lay between the germline ends. The CDR3 is made up of 13 amino acids. CDR3 loop: CAWVAQRYYGYTF. CDR3 sequence (DNA): TGTGCCTGGGTTGCCCAACGGTACTATGGCTACACCTTC.